The clone carrying this T cell receptor (beta chain) was observed a few times. What it binds is unknown. This sample was included in a study of blood T cells in healthy people across ages. A second about 7 to 11 cycle PCR used barcoded and J-beta primers. TCRdb reprocessed the 5' RACE reads with MiXCR, giving one entry per CDR3 protein. Among 1,800,000 or so distinct CDR3 sequences listed, roughly two fifths were seen once. Study-wide points: One million T cells yielded diversity estimates that were considered underestimates.

Samples each yielded at least 5.5 micrograms of total RNA. CDR3 length: 13 amino acids. Looked up from germline, CDR1 is MNHNS and CDR2 is SASEGT. V lost 7 bases and J lost 2, with 12 bases in between. Source material: blood. This sequence joins TRBV6-1 and TRBJ2-7, with D tentatively TRBD1 (6 bases). This receptor was obtained from a human donor in good health. CDR3 loop: CASTVGAAYEQYF. Written as DNA, the CDR3 is TGTGCCAGCACGGTGGGGGCCGCCTACGAGCAGTACTTC.